Presented here are 27 T cell receptor beta chains from one specimen sequenced in a study of blood T cell repertoires in COVID-19. The repertoire was sequenced with immunoSEQ multiplex PCR; TCRdb's copy has only in-frame clones and lacks some. The sample lists around 500,000 clones; more than 85% were seen once. Sequenced material: PBMCs or T cells enriched from blood (not recorded which). All receptors come from a woman aged 55-69 years who had recovered from COVID-19.

This rearrangement joins TRBV7-2 to TRBJ1-5; TRBD1 matches at 7 bases. There are 13 residues in the CDR3. After removal of 5 bases from V and 9 bases from J, the junction contained 7 bases not matched to a gene. Germline V gene data show CDR1 as SGHTA and CDR2 as FQGNSA. CDR3 coding DNA: TGTGCCAGCAGCCCCACAGGGGAGCGGCCCCAGCATTTT. Its translation is CASSPTGERPQHF.

The V gene is TRBV27, the J gene TRBJ2-1, with 10 bases lining up with TRBD1. V dropped 3 bases and J dropped 7; count of bases not matched to a gene: 9. Germline V lookup: CDR1 MNHEY, CDR2 SMNVEV (reference sequence). The CDR3 length is 16 residues. CDR3 loop: CASSFPGTGVENEQFF. In nucleotides, the CDR3 is TGTGCCAGCAGTTTTCCCGGGACAGGGGTCGAAAATGAGCAGTTCTTC.

This chain uses TRBV24-1 with TRBJ2-6; TRBD1 aligns across 9 bases. This CDR3 region has 18 residues. CDR1 KGHDR and CDR2 SFDVKD come from the germline V gene. After removal of 4 bases from V and 4 bases from J, the junction contained 10 bases not matched to a gene. The CDR3 region has the DNA TGTGCCACCAGTGAGCCGGGACAGGGTCTTTGGGGGGCCAACGTCCTGACTTTC. Protein product: CATSEPGQGLWGANVLTF.

The rearrangement links TRBV6-5 to TRBJ2-1; D remains ambiguous. The CDR3 totals 15 residues. Germline V CDR1 and CDR2: MNHEY, SVGAGI. Deletions cut 4 bases from V and 0 bases from J, with 10 bases between. As DNA, the CDR3 is TGTGCCAGCAGTTCCCACGCCAGCTCCTACAATGAGCAGTTCTTC. It specifies CASSSHASSYNEQFF.

The chain has TRBV5-1 and TRBJ2-7, with TRBD1 as a possible D gene (6 bases). CDR1 and CDR2 from the germline V gene are SGHRS and YFSETQ. The CDR3 is 12 residues long. Trimming took off 5 bases at V and 2 bases at J, with 8 bases between the two ends. CDR3 nucleotides: TGCGCCAGCAGGTACAGGGCCTACGAGCAGTACGTC. Amino acid sequence: CASRYRAYEQYV.

The rearrangement uses TRBV23-1 and TRBJ1-4, with 7 positions matching TRBD1. TRBV23-1 is noted as an ORF with a role that remains uncertain. V gave up 3 bases and J gave up 10 bases; unmatched junction bases: 8. CDR3 length equals 14 residues. Here the CDR3 reads CASSQSGGHGKLFF. CDR3 sequence (DNA): TGCGCCAGCAGTCAGTCAGGGGGTCACGGAAAACTGTTTTTT.

This clone appeared once. V and J are TRBV11-3 and TRBJ2-7; D is unclear. Trimming left V 1 base short and J 5 bases short, with 9 bases between. The germline V gene has CDR1 SGHNT and CDR2 YENEEA. This CDR3 region has 13 residues. DNA for the CDR3: TGTGCCAGCAGCTTAGTGTCCAGGAACGAGCAGTACTTC. Encoded protein: CASSLVSRNEQYF.

The chain couples TRBV14 to TRBJ2-3; a weak D match, TRBD2 (5 bases). Trimming stripped 3 bases from V and 0 bases from J, with 7 bases between. This CDR3 has 14 residues. Looked up from germline, CDR1 is SGHDN and CDR2 is FVKESK. CDR3: CASSHGVSTDTQYF. CDR3 DNA: TGTGCCAGCAGCCACGGGGTTAGCACAGATACGCAGTATTTT.

The chain uses TRBV5-4 and TRBJ2-2; 9 bases agree with TRBD1. Germline V gives CDR1 SGHNT, CDR2 YYREEE (reference sequence). The CDR3 is 14 residues long. V shed 4 bases, J shed 6 bases, and the junction held 4 bases outside the gene matches. CDR3 DNA: TGTGCCAGCAGCCCGGGACAGGGCCCCGGGGAGCTGTTTTTT. It specifies CASSPGQGPGELFF.

This clone has only one observation. This chain uses TRBV2 with TRBJ2-5; D perhaps matches TRBD1 (5 bases). This CDR3 is built from 14 residues. CDR1 SNHLY and CDR2 FYNNEI come from the germline V gene. Trimming took 8 bases from V and 4 from J, leaving 17 bases between them. CDR3 DNA sequence: TGTGCCAGCCCCGACAGAGAGGCAAGAGAGACCCAGTACTTC. It codes for CASPDREARETQYF.

The rearrangement links TRBV6-1 to TRBJ1-1, with 10 nucleotides matching TRBD1. The V gene end was trimmed by 2 bases and the J gene end by 2 bases; junction bases not matched to a gene: 14. Germline V CDR1 and CDR2: MNHNS, SASEGT. The CDR3 sequence is 19 residues long. CDR3 sequence (DNA): TGTGCCAGCAGTGAACGGGGCGGGACAGGGGCACAGATAAACACTGAAGCTTTCTTT. Its translation is CASSERGGTGAQINTEAFF.

The rearrangement joins TRBV28 to TRBJ1-4; D remains ambiguous. The germline V and J ends were trimmed by 3 bases and 0 bases, with 8 bases remaining between them. Germline V lookup: CDR1 MDHEN, CDR2 SYDVKM. CDR3 length equals 15 residues. CDR3 in amino acids: CASSFSGSTNEKLFF. The CDR3 coding sequence is TGTGCCAGCAGTTTTTCCGGGTCAACTAATGAAAAACTGTTTTTT.

The rearrangement joins TRBV12-3 or TRBV12-4 to TRBJ2-7; tentative D call: TRBD1 (5 bases). This CDR3 is 12 amino acids long. V was clipped by 1 base and J by 4 bases, with 5 bases between them. CDR3 coding DNA: TGTGCCAGCAGTTTAGAGGGGTACGAGCAGTACTTC. This sequence encodes CASSLEGYEQYF.

The chain has TRBV11-2 and TRBJ1-1; TRBD1 matches at 8 bases. Trimming at V came to 2 bases and at J to 0 bases, leaving 5 bases not matched to a gene. The CDR3 contains 16 residues. Germline loops: CDR1 SGHAT, CDR2 FQNNGV. The CDR3 nucleotides are TGTGCCAGCAGCTTAAGACAGGGGACCATGAACACTGAAGCTTTCTTT. Protein: CASSLRQGTMNTEAFF.

The chain links TRBV11-2 to TRBJ2-2, with 9 bases fitting TRBD2. Germline V gene sequence: CDR1 SGHAT, CDR2 FQNNGV. This CDR3 comprises 18 residues. V lost 1 base to trimming and J lost 0 bases; unmatched junction nucleotides: 6. For the CDR3, the DNA is TGTGCCAGCAGCTTAGTACTCCAGCGGGGGGCGAACACCGGGGAGCTGTTTTTT. Its translation is CASSLVLQRGANTGELFF.

The J gene is TRBJ2-3, the V gene TRBV7-9; 13 nucleotides match TRBD2. V gave up 5 bases and J gave up 2 bases; unmatched junction bases: 1. The germline V gene has CDR1 SEHNR and CDR2 FQNEAQ (reference sequence). This CDR3 is 15 amino acids long. In DNA form, the CDR3 reads TGTGCCAGCAGCGGGACTAGCGGGGACACAGATACGCAGTATTTT. Amino acid sequence: CASSGTSGDTDTQYF.

CDR3 protein: CASSPVGGARGYTF. CDR3 coding DNA: TGTGCCAGCAGCCCCGTTGGGGGGGCACGTGGCTACACCTTC. The chain has TRBV5-4 and TRBJ1-2; a possible D gene is TRBD1 (6 bases). This CDR3 is 14 amino acids long. Germline V gene sequence: CDR1 SGHNT, CDR2 YYREEE (reference sequence). V was pared by 4 bases and J by 7 bases, with 17 bases between. Looking up the rest from reference TRBV5-4 and TRBJ1-2 gives the full variable domain: ETGVTQSPTHLIKTRGQQVTLRCSSQSGHNTVSWYQQALGQGPQFIFQYYREEENGRGNFPPRFSGLQFPNYSSELNVNALELDDSALYLCASSPVGGARGYTFGSGTRLTVV.

The V and J genes are TRBV5-5 and TRBJ2-3; perhaps TRBD2 as D (6 bases). V was cut by 1 base and J by 2 bases, with 14 bases left in between. The CDR3 loop spans 16 amino acids. Germline CDR1 is SGHKS and CDR2 is YYEKEE (reference sequence). The CDR3 reads CASSLFRLELTDTQYF. The CDR3 DNA sequence: TGTGCCAGCAGCTTGTTCAGACTAGAGCTCACAGATACGCAGTATTTT.

The chain employs TRBV5-1 and TRBJ2-1; 8 positions agree with TRBD2. Germline V gene sequence: CDR1 SGHRS, CDR2 YFSETQ. Trimming took 0 bases from V and 2 from J; bases not matched to a gene: 10. This CDR3 region has 18 residues. CDR3 loop: CASSLGPQGRGAYNEQFF. DNA of the CDR3: TGCGCCAGCAGCTTGGGTCCCCAGGGGCGGGGGGCCTACAATGAGCAGTTCTTC.

J is TRBJ2-3 and V is TRBV27, with D possibly TRBD1 on 5 matching bases. Per the germline V gene, CDR1 is MNHEY and CDR2 is SMNVEV (reference sequence). This CDR3 is built from 15 residues. The ends were cut back, 3 bases at V and 2 bases at J, with 12 bases in the middle. The CDR3 protein is CASSFNRKFTDTQYF. CDR3 coding DNA: TGTGCCAGCAGTTTCAACAGGAAATTCACAGATACGCAGTATTTT.

The chain employs TRBV7-2 and TRBJ1-2; tentatively, D is TRBD1 (5 bases). V was shortened by 1 base and J by 6 bases, with 15 bases between the two germline ends. Looked up from germline, CDR1 is SGHTA and CDR2 is FQGNSA. The CDR3 covers 15 residues. CDR3 loop: CASSLDPAGRNGYTF. The CDR3 DNA reads TGTGCCAGCAGCTTAGACCCAGCAGGGAGGAATGGCTACACCTTC.

DNA of the CDR3: TGTGCCAGCGGGGGGGGAAGACAGCCCCAGCATTTT. Translating it yields CASGGGRQPQHF. This chain connects TRBV21-1 to TRBJ1-5. TRBV21-1 is classified as a pseudogene. The CDR3 has 12 amino acids.

This clone was detected only a few times. V gene TRBV6-5 combines with J gene TRBJ2-2, with TRBD1 matching 8 bases. With 5 bases clipped from V and 1 base from J, the junction kept 3 bases outside the gene matches. Germline CDR1 reads MNHEY; CDR2 reads SVGAGI. The CDR3 is 15 residues long. The CDR3 sequence is CASSTGQVNTGELFF. Here the CDR3 DNA reads TGTGCCAGCAGTACGGGACAGGTGAACACCGGGGAGCTGTTTTTT.

The chain has TRBV19 and TRBJ1-2; a possible D gene is TRBD1 (6 bases). V was trimmed by 6 bases and J by 5 bases, leaving 16 bases between them. The CDR3 is 14 amino acids. Germline assignment: CDR1 LNHDA and CDR2 SQIVND (reference sequence). CDR3 region: CASSRQGPKYGYTF. In nucleotides, the CDR3 is TGTGCCAGTAGCAGGCAGGGGCCAAAATATGGCTACACCTTC. Based on the CDR3 plus reference TRBV19 and TRBJ1-2, the full variable domain is DGGITQSPKYLFRKEGQNVTLSCEQNLNHDAMYWYRQDPGQGLRLIYYSQIVNDFQKGDIAEGYSVSREKKESFPLTVTSAQKNPTAFYLCASSRQGPKYGYTFGSGTRLTVV.

The CDR3 protein is CASGLDPSRGRDNTIYF. CDR3 nucleotide sequence: TGTGCTAGTGGTTTGGACCCCTCTCGCGGGAGGGATAACACCATATATTTT. The J gene is TRBJ1-3, the V gene TRBV12-5; D gene uncertain. Trimming cost V 1 base and J 7 bases, with 20 bases left between them. The CDR3 sequence is 17 residues long. Germline V gives CDR1 LGHNT, CDR2 FRNRAP.

This chain's CDR3 is CASSVGIQGGDEKLFF. In DNA form, the CDR3 reads TGTGCCAGCAGCGTAGGGATACAGGGAGGGGACGAAAAACTGTTTTTT. This sequence joins TRBV9 and TRBJ1-4, with D perhaps matching TRBD1 (6 bases). V lost 0 bases and J lost 8, with 17 bases in between. This CDR3 has 16 residues. Germline CDR1 is SGDLS and CDR2 is YYNGEE.

The chain recombines TRBV5-4 with TRBJ1-1; the match to TRBD1 covers 11 bases. This CDR3 comprises 17 residues. The V gene end was trimmed by 4 bases and the J gene end by 5 bases; junction bases not matched to a gene: 13. The germline gives CDR1 SGHNT, CDR2 YYREEE (reference sequence). This CDR3 is CASSPTPEGQGGTEAFF. The CDR3 nucleotides are TGTGCCAGCAGCCCAACACCCGAGGGACAGGGGGGAACTGAAGCTTTCTTT.